The 5 T cell receptor beta chains listed next were all sequenced from one sample in a study of early T cells in non-severe SARS-CoV-2 infection. TCRdb independently ran MiXCR on the 5' RACE reads; one entry per CDR3 protein. Counted here are 65,000 to 95,000 distinct CDR3 sequences, around 9.9% occurring once; the ten biggest clones make up around 4.6%. The sequencing sample was made of whole blood. The receptors originated from an adult who was a healthcare worker with PCR-confirmed SARS-CoV-2 infection or an uninfected control (not recorded which).

This clonotype has ten or more counts. The V call is TRBV4-2, the J call TRBJ2-2; D is undetermined. Deletions cut 4 bases from V and 4 bases from J, with 4 bases between. Germline-derived CDR1 and CDR2 are LGHNA and YNFKEQ. The CDR3 contains 12 residues. The CDR3 here is CASSRLTGELFF. CDR3 coding DNA: TGTGCCAGCAGCCGCCTCACCGGGGAGCTGTTTTTT.

This clonotype showed up many times. The chain links TRBV5-8 to TRBJ2-2; D uncertain. Germline assignment: CDR1 SGHTS and CDR2 YDEGEE. The V end lost 1 base, the J end lost 5 bases, and 9 bases lay between the germline ends. The CDR3 consists of 14 residues. CDR3 region: CASSLLKGTGELFF. The CDR3 nucleotides are TGTGCCAGCAGCTTGTTAAAGGGAACCGGGGAGCTGTTTTTT.

This clonotype has ten or more counts. J is TRBJ2-7 and V is TRBV4-2, with no clear D. There are 14 residues in the CDR3. Germline CDR1 LGHNA, CDR2 YNFKEQ. V lost 1 base to trimming and J lost 2 bases, with 9 bases between them. As DNA, the CDR3 is TGTGCCAGCAGCCAAGGGCTGATTGCCTACGAGCAGTACTTC. The encoded protein is CASSQGLIAYEQYF.

This clonotype was counted at least ten times. The chain couples TRBV9 to TRBJ2-2; D unresolved. CDR1 and CDR2 (germline): SGDLS, YYNGEE. The CDR3 is 12 residues long. The V gene lost 0 bases and the J gene lost 7 bases, with 4 bases spanning the gap. The CDR3 loop is CASSVAGGELFF. DNA of the CDR3: TGTGCCAGCAGCGTAGCCGGCGGGGAGCTGTTTTTT. The full variable domain, with the rest looked up from reference TRBV9 and TRBJ2-2, is DSGVTQTPKHLITATGQRVTLRCSPRSGDLSVYWYQQSLDQGLQFLIQYYNGEERAKGNILERFSAQQFPDLHSELNLSSLELGDSALYFCASSVAGGELFFGEGSRLTVL.

This clonotype was seen repeatedly, ten times or more. The chain joins TRBV7-2 to TRBJ2-3; 13 nucleotides match TRBD2. Germline V CDR1 and CDR2: SGHTA, FQGNSA. The CDR3 has 16 residues. J was trimmed by 7 bases and V by 6 bases; bases with no gene match: 10. The CDR3 DNA reads TGTGCCAGCAGTCAAACTAGCGGGAGGGCCTTGAATACGCAGTATTTT. Residues: CASSQTSGRALNTQYF. The entire variable domain, with the rest obtained from reference TRBV7-2 and TRBJ2-3, is as follows: GAGVSQSPSNKVTEKGKDVELRCDPISGHTALYWYRQSLGQGLEFLIYFQGNSAPDKSGLPSDRFSAERTGGSVSTLTIQRTQQEDSAVYLCASSQTSGRALNTQYFGPGTRLTVL.